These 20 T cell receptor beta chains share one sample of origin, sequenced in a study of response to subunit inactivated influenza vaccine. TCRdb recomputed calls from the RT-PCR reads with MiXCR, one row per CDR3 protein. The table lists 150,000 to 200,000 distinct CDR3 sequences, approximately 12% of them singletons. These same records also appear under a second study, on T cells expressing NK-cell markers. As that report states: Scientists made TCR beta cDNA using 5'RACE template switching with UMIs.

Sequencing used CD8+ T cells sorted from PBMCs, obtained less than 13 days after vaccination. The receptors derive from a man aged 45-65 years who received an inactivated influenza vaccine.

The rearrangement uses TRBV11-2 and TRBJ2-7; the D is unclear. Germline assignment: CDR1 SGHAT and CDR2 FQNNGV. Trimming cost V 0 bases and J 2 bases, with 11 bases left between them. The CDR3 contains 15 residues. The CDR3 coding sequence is TGTGCCAGCAGCTTAGATCACTCCAGGACCTACGAGCAGTACTTC. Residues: CASSLDHSRTYEQYF.

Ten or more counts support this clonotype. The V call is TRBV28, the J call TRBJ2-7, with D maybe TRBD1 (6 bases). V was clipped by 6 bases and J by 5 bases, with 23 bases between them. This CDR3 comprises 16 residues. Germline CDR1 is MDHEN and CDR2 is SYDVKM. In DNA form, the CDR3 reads TGTGCCAGCAGAACCTTCCTACAGGGTGTACCGGACGAGCAGTACTTC. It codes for CASRTFLQGVPDEQYF. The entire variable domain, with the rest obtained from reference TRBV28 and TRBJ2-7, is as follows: DVKVTQSSRYLVKRTGEKVFLECVQDMDHENMFWYRQDPGLGLRLIYFSYDVKMKEKGDIPEGYSVSREKKERFSLILESASTNQTSMYLCASRTFLQGVPDEQYFGPGTRLTVT.

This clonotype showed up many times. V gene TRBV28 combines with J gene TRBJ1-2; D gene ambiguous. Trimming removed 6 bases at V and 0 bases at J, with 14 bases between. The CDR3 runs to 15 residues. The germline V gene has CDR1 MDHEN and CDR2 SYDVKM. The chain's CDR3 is CASRPTDVANYGYTF. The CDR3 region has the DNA TGTGCCAGCAGACCCACGGACGTAGCTAACTATGGCTACACCTTC.

For the CDR3, the DNA is TGTGCCGGAGGCGCAGGGTTTGGTCAGCCCCAGCATTTT. Its protein product is CAGGAGFGQPQHF. The chain couples TRBV6-1 to TRBJ1-5; D might be TRBD1 (5 bases). The CDR3 runs to 13 residues. Per germline, CDR1 MNHNS and CDR2 SASEGT. Trimming left V 11 bases short and J 6 bases short, with 17 bases between.

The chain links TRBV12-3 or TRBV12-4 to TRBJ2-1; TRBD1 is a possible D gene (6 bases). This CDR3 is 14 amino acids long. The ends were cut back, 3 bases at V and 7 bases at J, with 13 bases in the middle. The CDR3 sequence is CASSFQTGINEQFF. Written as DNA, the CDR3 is TGTGCCAGCAGTTTTCAAACAGGGATTAATGAGCAGTTCTTC.

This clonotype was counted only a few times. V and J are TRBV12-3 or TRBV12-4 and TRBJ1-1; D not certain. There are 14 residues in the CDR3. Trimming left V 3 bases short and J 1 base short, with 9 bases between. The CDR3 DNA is TGTGCCAGCAGTTTTGGAGGGAGGAACACTGAAGCTTTCTTT. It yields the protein CASSFGGRNTEAFF.

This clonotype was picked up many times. CDR3 sequence reads: CASSFQETQYF. The CDR3 DNA follows: TGTGCCAGCAGTTTTCAAGAGACCCAGTACTTC. The V call is TRBV12-3 or TRBV12-4, the J call TRBJ2-5; D gene uncertain. V was cut by 3 bases and J by 2 bases, with 1 base left in between. The CDR3 extends over 11 amino acids.

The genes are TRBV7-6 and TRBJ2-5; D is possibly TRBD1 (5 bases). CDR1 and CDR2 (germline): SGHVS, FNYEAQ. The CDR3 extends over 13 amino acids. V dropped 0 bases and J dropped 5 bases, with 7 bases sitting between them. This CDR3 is CASSLAGAETQYF. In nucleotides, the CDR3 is TGTGCCAGCAGCTTAGCAGGGGCCGAGACCCAGTACTTC.

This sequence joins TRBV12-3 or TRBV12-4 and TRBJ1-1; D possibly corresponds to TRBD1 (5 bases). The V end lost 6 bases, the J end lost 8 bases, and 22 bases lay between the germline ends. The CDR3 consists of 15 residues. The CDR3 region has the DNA TGTGCCAGCAGCTTCCCCTTAGGGGCGGAAAACGAAGCTTTCTTT. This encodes CASSFPLGAENEAFF.

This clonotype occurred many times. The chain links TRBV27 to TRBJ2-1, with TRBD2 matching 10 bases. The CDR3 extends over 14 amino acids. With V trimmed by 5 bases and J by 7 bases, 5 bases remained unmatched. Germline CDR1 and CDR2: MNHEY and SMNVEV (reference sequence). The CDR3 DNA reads TGTGCCAGCAGTGCACAGACTAGCGGGAATGAGCAGTTCTTC. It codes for CASSAQTSGNEQFF.

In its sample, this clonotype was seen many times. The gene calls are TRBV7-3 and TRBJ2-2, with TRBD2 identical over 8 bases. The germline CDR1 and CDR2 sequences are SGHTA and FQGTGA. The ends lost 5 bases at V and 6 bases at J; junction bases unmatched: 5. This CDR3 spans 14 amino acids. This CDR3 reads CASSLLGGAGELFF. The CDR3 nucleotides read TGTGCCAGCAGCCTACTCGGGGGGGCCGGGGAGCTGTTTTTT. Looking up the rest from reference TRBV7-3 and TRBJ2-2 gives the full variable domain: GAGVSQTPSNKVTEKGKYVELRCDPISGHTALYWYRQSLGQGPEFLIYFQGTGAADDSGLPNDRFFAVRPEGSVSTLKIQRTERGDSAVYLCASSLLGGAGELFFGEGSRLTVL.

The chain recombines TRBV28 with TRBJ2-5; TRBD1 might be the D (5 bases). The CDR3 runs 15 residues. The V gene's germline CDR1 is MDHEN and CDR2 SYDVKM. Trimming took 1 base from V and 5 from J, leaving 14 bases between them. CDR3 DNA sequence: TGTGCCAGCAGTTTATATGGGGCTTCGATGGAGACCCAGTACTTC. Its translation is CASSLYGASMETQYF.

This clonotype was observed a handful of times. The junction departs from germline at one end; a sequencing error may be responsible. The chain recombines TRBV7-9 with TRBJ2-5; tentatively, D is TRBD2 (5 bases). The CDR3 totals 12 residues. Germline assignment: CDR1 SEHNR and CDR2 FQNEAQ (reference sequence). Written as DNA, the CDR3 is TGTGCCAGCAGCCTAGCAGGAAGACCCCAGTACTTC. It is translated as CASSLAGRPQYF.

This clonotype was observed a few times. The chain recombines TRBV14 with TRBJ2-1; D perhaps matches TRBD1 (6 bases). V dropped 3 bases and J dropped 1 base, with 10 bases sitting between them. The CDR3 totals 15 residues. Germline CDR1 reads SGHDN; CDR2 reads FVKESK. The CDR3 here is CASSQLQGSYNEQFF. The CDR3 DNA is TGTGCCAGCAGCCAGTTACAGGGATCCTACAATGAGCAGTTCTTC.

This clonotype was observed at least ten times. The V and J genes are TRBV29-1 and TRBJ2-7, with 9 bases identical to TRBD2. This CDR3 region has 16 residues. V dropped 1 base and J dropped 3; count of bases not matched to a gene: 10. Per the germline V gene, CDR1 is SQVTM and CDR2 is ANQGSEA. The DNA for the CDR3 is TGCAGCGTTGAAGTAGCGGGAGTTCCCCCCGGCTACGAGCAGTACTTC. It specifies CSVEVAGVPPGYEQYF.

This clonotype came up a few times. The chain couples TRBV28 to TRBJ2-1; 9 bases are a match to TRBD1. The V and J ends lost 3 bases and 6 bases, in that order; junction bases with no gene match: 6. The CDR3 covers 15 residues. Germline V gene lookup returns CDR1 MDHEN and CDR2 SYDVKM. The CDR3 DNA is TGTGCCAGCAGTTTTCCGGGACAGGGCGGCAATGAGCAGTTCTTC. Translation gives CASSFPGQGGNEQFF.

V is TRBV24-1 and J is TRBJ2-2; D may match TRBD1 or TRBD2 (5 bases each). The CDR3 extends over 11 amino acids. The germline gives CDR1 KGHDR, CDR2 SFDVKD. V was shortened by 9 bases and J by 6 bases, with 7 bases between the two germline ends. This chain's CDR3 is CATGGAGELFF. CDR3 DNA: TGTGCCACCGGGGGAGCCGGGGAGCTGTTTTTT.

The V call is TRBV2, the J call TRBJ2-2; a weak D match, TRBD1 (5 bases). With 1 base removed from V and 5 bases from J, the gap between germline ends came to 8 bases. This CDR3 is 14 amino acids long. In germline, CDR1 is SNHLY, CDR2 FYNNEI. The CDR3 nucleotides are TGTGCCAGCAGTGAAGAGAAGGGGACCGGGGAGCTGTTTTTT. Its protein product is CASSEEKGTGELFF.

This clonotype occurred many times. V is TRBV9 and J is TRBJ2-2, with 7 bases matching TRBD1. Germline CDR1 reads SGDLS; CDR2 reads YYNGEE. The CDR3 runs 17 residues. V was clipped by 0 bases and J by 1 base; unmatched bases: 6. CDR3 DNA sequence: TGTGCCAGCAGCGTAGCGAAGGACAGGCTGAACACCGGGGAGCTGTTTTTT. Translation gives CASSVAKDRLNTGELFF.

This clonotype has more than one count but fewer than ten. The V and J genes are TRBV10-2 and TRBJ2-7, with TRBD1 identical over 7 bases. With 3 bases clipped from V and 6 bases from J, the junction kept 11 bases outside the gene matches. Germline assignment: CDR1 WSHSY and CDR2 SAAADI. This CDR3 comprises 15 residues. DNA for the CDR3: TGCGCCAGCAGTGACTTGGGACAGCCCCATCGCGAGCAGTACTTC. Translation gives CASSDLGQPHREQYF.